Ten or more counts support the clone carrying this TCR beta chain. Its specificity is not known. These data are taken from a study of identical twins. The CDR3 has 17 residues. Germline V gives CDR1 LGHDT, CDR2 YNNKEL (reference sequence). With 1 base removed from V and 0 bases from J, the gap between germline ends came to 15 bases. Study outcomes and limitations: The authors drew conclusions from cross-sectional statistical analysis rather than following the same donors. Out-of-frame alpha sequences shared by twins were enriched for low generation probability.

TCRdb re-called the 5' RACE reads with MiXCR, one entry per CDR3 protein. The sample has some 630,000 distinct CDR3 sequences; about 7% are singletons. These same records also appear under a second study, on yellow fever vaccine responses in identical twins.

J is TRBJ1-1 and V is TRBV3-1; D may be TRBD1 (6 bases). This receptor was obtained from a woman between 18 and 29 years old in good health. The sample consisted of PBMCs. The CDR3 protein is CASSQAGTRPMNTEAFF. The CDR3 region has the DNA TGTGCCAGCAGCCAAGCTGGGACACGGCCGATGAACACTGAAGCTTTCTTT.